These 10 T cell receptor beta chains were all obtained from the same sample, sequenced in a study of monozygotic twins with cystic fibrosis. Repertoires were generated with immunoSEQ multiplex PCR, while TCRdb's copy carries only in-frame clones and drops some. The sample shows about 23,000 clones, 75% to 95% of them seen only once. The sequenced sample consisted of blood. The receptors were gathered from a girl aged 2 to 9 with cystic fibrosis.

V gene TRBV7-2 combines with J gene TRBJ2-1; unclear D gene. This CDR3 has 15 residues. Deletions cut 1 base from V and 0 bases from J, with 7 bases between. In germline, CDR1 is SGHTA, CDR2 FQGNSA. CDR3 region: CASSLGVSSYNEQFF. DNA for the CDR3: TGTGCCAGCAGCTTAGGGGTTAGCTCCTACAATGAGCAGTTCTTC.

The chain has TRBV7-8 and TRBJ2-3, with D possibly TRBD2 on 6 matching bases. V lost 1 base, J lost 6 bases, and 14 bases lay in between. Germline CDR1 and CDR2: SGHVS and FQNEAQ. The CDR3 sequence is 15 residues long. The CDR3 region is CASSLGGARYDTQYF. The CDR3 DNA sequence: TGTGCCAGCAGCTTAGGCGGGGCCCGGTATGATACGCAGTATTTT.

This clone was picked up one time. The J gene is TRBJ1-4, the V gene TRBV4-3; no definite D call. The CDR3 spans 15 residues. The germline V gene has CDR1 LGHNA and CDR2 YSLEER. V shed 2 bases and J shed 8 bases, with 15 bases lying between them. The CDR3 here is CASSQNGGMAEKLFF. Here the CDR3 DNA reads TGCGCCAGCAGCCAAAATGGCGGTATGGCGGAAAAACTGTTTTTT.

The chain has TRBV5-1 and TRBJ1-6; no reliable D call. CDR1 SGHRS and CDR2 YFSETQ come from the germline V gene. Between the trimmed V and J ends, which lost 0 bases and 9 bases, there was a span of 16 bases. This CDR3 comprises 16 residues. The CDR3: CASSLDSPGLGSPLHF. CDR3 sequence (DNA): TGCGCCAGCAGCTTGGACTCCCCGGGGTTAGGTTCACCCCTCCACTTT. Together with reference TRBV5-1 and TRBJ1-6, the CDR3 gives the full variable domain: KAGVTQTPRYLIKTRGQQVTLSCSPISGHRSVSWYQQTPGQGLQFLFEYFSETQRNKGNFPGRFSGRQFSNSRSEMNVSTLELGDSALYLCASSLDSPGLGSPLHFGNGTRLTVT.

The chain has TRBV6-5 and TRBJ2-7; possible D gene TRBD1, 6 bases. V was trimmed by 5 bases and J by 5 bases, leaving 16 bases between them. The CDR3 contains 14 residues. The germline gives CDR1 MNHEY, CDR2 SVGAGI. This chain's CDR3 is CASSTTGKANEQYF. The CDR3 DNA reads TGTGCCAGCAGTACGACAGGAAAAGCCAACGAGCAGTACTTC.

This clone was counted once. This rearrangement joins TRBV9 to TRBJ2-3, with 9 bases aligning to TRBD1. V lost 1 base and J lost 6; bases outside the gene matches: 12. Germline V CDR1 and CDR2: SGDLS, YYNGEE. The CDR3 is made up of 17 amino acids. The CDR3, as DNA: TGTGCCAGCAGCGTAATACCCGGAACAGGGGGCGCGGATACGCAGTATTTT. This gives the protein CASSVIPGTGGADTQYF.

This sequence joins TRBV30 and TRBJ1-1; 9 positions match TRBD1. V trimming: 5 bases; J trimming: 9 bases; junction bases outside the gene matches: 10. The CDR3 runs to 13 residues. Germline V CDR1 and CDR2: GTSNPN, SVGIG (reference sequence). The DNA of the CDR3 is TGTGCCTGGGCAGGAGGGACAGGGACTAAAGCTTTCTTT. It encodes CAWAGGTGTKAFF.

The V and J genes are TRBV2 and TRBJ1-6, with a weak D call TRBD1 (6 bases). The V end lost 4 bases, the J end lost 7 bases, and 14 bases lay between the germline ends. CDR3 length: 15 residues. Germline V gives CDR1 SNHLY, CDR2 FYNNEI. CDR3 in DNA: TGTGCCAGCAGTGCACAGGGTTTGGGGAATTCACCCCTCCACTTT. Translated, it gives CASSAQGLGNSPLHF.

The chain joins TRBV28 to TRBJ1-4; 7 bases map to TRBD1. Germline loops: CDR1 MDHEN, CDR2 SYDVKM. V was clipped by 6 bases and J by 1 base; unmatched bases: 2. This CDR3 spans 14 amino acids. In nucleotides, the CDR3 is TGTGCCAGCAGCCCAGGGGGAACTAATGAAAAACTGTTTTTT. Its protein product is CASSPGGTNEKLFF. The whole variable domain, remainder taken from reference TRBV28 and TRBJ1-4, is DVKVTQSSRYLVKRTGEKVFLECVQDMDHENMFWYRQDPGLGLRLIYFSYDVKMKEKGDIPEGYSVSREKKERFSLILESASTNQTSMYLCASSPGGTNEKLFFGSGTQLSVL.

DNA for the CDR3: TGCGCCAGCAGCCAAGGGGCCAATACCGGGGAGCTGTTTTTT. Translating it yields CASSQGANTGELFF. The J gene is TRBJ2-2, the V gene TRBV4-3; D is ambiguous. There are 14 residues in the CDR3. V lost 1 base, J lost 5 bases, and 8 bases lay in between. CDR1 is LGHNA and CDR2 is YSLEER in the germline V gene.